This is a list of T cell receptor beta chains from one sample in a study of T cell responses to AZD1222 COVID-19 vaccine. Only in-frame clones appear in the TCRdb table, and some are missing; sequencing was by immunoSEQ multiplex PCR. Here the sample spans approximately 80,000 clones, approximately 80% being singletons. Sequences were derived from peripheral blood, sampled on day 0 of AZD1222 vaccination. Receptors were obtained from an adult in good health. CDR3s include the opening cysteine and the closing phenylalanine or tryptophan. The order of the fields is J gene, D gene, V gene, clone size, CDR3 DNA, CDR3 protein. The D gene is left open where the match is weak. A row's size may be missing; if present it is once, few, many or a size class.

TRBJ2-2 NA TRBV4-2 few TGTGCCAGCAGCCTTCAGACTACCAATGGGGAGCTGTTTTTT CASSLQTTNGELFF
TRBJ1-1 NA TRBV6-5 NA TGTGCCAGCAGCACTCTTGCGGGGGCGCGGAATGAAGCTTTCTTT CASSTLAGARNEAFF
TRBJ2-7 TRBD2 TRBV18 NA TGTGCCAGCTCCCGCCCGGGGGGGTCTCAGTACTTC CASSRPGGSQYF
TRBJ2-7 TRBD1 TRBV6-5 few TGTGCCAGCAGGCGGGACAGGGTAAATGAGCAGTACTTC CASRRDRVNEQYF
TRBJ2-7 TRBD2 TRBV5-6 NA TGTGCCAGCAGCACGGGACTAGCGGGCTACGAGCAGTACTTC CASSTGLAGYEQYF
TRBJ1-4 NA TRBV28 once TGTGCCACCGGGACCGAGGTAGGGGAAAAACTGTTTTTT CATGTEVGEKLFF
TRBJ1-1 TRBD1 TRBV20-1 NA TGCAGTGCTGCTACTCAGGGGGTAGCTTTCTTT CSAATQGVAFF
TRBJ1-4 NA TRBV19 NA TGTGCCAGTAGTAGGAGTCCTCGGTGGCGAAAAACTGTTTTT CASSRSPRWRKTVF
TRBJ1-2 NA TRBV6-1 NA TGTGCCAGCAGTGAAGACACGACATATGGCTACACCTTC CASSEDTTYGYTF
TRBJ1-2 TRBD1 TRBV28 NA TGTGCCACTCAGCACACCGGGACAGGGGACTATGGCTACACCTTC CATQHTGTGDYGYTF
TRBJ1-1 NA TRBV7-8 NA TGTGCCAGCAGCCCCCGTTTGGCTACAGAAGCTTTCTTT CASSPRLATEAFF
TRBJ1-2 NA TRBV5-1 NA TGCGCCAGCAGCTTGGGCGGCAGTGTAAACTATGGCTACACCTTC CASSLGGSVNYGYTF
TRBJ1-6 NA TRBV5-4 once TGTGCCAGCAGGACGGACAGTGGGATCGCACCCCTCCACTTT CASRTDSGIAPLHF
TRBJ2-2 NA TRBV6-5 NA TGTGCCAGCAGTTTCTCAGGGTCGAAGAGCGGGGAGCTGTTTTTT CASSFSGSKSGELFF
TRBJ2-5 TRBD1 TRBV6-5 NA TGTGCCAGCAGTCTTCAGGGGGCCGAAGAGACCCAGTACTTC CASSLQGAEETQYF
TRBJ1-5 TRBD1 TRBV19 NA TGTGCCAGTAGTACCCAGGGGGATGTCAATCAGCCCCAGCATTTT CASSTQGDVNQPQHF
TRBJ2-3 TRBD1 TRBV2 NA TGTGCCAGCAGTACACCTGGCAGGGGGATAACAGATACGCAGTATTTT CASSTPGRGITDTQYF
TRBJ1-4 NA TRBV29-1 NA TGCAGCGTTGACCCAGGGTTCGGGGAAAAACTGTTTTTT CSVDPGFGEKLFF
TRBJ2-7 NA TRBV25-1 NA TGTGCCAGCAGCCTCAGCTCCTACGAGCAGTACTTC CASSLSSYEQYF
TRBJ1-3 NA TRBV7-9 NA TGTGCCAGCAGCTTAGGACCCCTCCGACCTTCTGGAAACACCATATATTTT CASSLGPLRPSGNTIYF
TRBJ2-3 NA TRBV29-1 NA TGCAGCGTTTCGGGGGCCGGGAGTCCTAGCACAGATACGCAGTATTTT CSVSGAGSPSTDTQYF
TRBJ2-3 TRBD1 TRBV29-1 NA TGCAGCGTCGGACAGGGCGGGGTCGCGGAAGGGCAGTATTTT CSVGQGGVAEGQYF
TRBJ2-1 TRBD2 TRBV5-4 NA TGTGCCAGCAGCCCGGGAGGGCGCGACAATGAGCAGTTCTTC CASSPGGRDNEQFF
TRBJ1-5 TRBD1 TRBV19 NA TGTGCCAGTAGCCCGGGGACAGGGCGTAGCAATCAGCCCCAGCATTTT CASSPGTGRSNQPQHF
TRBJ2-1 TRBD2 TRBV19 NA TGTGCCAGTAGTCTGGGCGGGGGGAGGAATGAGCAGTTCTTC CASSLGGGRNEQFF
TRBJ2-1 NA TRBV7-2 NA TGTGCCAGCAGCTTAGATGCCGACAGCTGGGTCGGAAATGAGCAGTTCTTC CASSLDADSWVGNEQFF
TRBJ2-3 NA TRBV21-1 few TGTGCCAGCAGCAAAGCTTCCCAACGACTAGCGGGACCAGATACGCAGTATTTT CASSKASQRLAGPDTQYF
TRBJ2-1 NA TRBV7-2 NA TGTGCCAGCAGCTTAGCGGGGGCGGGAGCAATCAATGAGCAGTTCTTC CASSLAGAGAINEQFF
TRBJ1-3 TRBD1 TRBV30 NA TGTGCCTGGGGGACAGAGAGCTCTGGAAACACCATATATTTT CAWGTESSGNTIYF
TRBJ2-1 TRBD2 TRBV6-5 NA TGTGCCAGCGTCAGGACTAGCGGGAGAGCGGATGAGCAGTTCTTC CASVRTSGRADEQFF
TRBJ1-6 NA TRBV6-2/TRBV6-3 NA TGTGCCAGCAGTCTACCTTGGCTCTCCTATAATTCACCCCTCCACTTT CASSLPWLSYNSPLHF
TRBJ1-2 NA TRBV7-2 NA TGTGCCAGCAGCTTAGTTAGAGGGCCGGGTGGCTACACCTTC CASSLVRGPGGYTF
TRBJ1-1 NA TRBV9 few TGTGCCAGCAGCTCAGGTCCAGGTGACACTGAAGCTTTCTTT CASSSGPGDTEAFF
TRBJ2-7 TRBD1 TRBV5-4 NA TGTGCCAGCAGCTTAACAGGGGGTCAGCACGAGCAGTACTTC CASSLTGGQHEQYF
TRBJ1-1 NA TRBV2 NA TGTGCCAGCATCACGGCTGGTTGGGCCAGGGCAAGCTCTCGGACTGAAGCTTTCTTT CASITAGWARASSRTEAFF
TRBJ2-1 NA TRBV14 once TGTGCCAGCAGCCAAGGGGTATGGCAGTTCTTC CASSQGVWQFF
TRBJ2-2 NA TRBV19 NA TGTGCCAGTATAGACCGGACCGGGGAGCTGTTTTTT CASIDRTGELFF
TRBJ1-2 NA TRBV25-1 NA TGTGCCAGCAAATGGGGTAGGTCGTGCGCAACGTCTAACTATGGCTACACCTTC CASKWGRSCATSNYGYTF
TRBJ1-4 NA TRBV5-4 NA TGTGCCAGCAGCTCCGGGGCGATCCGTGGAAACGAAAAACTGTTTTTT CASSSGAIRGNEKLFF
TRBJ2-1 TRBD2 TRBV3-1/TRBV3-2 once TGTGCCAGCAGCCGGTCTAGCGGGACCCACTACAATGAGCAGTTCTTC CASSRSSGTHYNEQFF
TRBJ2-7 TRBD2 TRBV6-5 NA TGTGCCAGCAGTAGCTCTAGCGGGAGATACGAGCAGTACTTC CASSSSSGRYEQYF
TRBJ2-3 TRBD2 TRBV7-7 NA TGTGCCAGCAGCCCGGGGGGACTTAAGCCAGATACGCAGTATTTT CASSPGGLKPDTQYF
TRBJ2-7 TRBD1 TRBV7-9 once TGTGCCAGCAGCTTGGGACAGACCTCCTACGAGCAGTACTTC CASSLGQTSYEQYF
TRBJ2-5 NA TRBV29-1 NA TGCAGCGTTGACAGGGGCCAGGGGAAGACCCAGTACTTC CSVDRGQGKTQYF